Here is one T cell receptor beta chain with its context. Its antigen is not known. The PCR made use of 60 Vbeta and 13 Jbeta primers. TCRdb's copy holds only in-frame clones and misses some; the assay was immunoSEQ multiplex PCR. The data contain approximately 160,000 clones, about three quarters of them seen just once; the ten biggest clones take up 2.6%. This sample was taken from a study of cytomegalovirus exposure and HLA in healthy donors. About the research overall: Drawn from HLA-typed donors, 65 million to 100 million unique TCRs were held in an early data release. General study findings and limits: A later analysis reportedly identified an Asian-associated ancestry cluster as carrying fewer N-insertions than the roughly 720-donor mean. Roughly even sequencing depth across donors was the assumption behind the presence/absence analyses. A list of 150 or so TCR beta chains associated with cytomegalovirus was given.

This CDR3 comprises 13 residues. CDR1 and CDR2 from the germline V gene are SGDLS and YYNGEE. V lost 1 base to trimming and J lost 10 bases, with 12 bases between them. Sequenced material: PBMCs. This TCR was recovered from a woman aged 40 to 50 in good health and CMV-seropositive. The chain combines TRBV9 with TRBJ2-1, with D uncertain. The CDR3 DNA follows: TGTGCCAGCAGCGTATCCTCATTCAGGGAGCAGTTCTTC. Its translation: CASSVSSFREQFF.